This TCR beta chain was found in a study of shared clonotypes between healthy human individuals. The study's findings and limits: Since donors were few, the genetic and exposure-history diversity represented was limited. Despite large depth, sorted-subset datasets appeared incompletely sequenced.

Cells designated naive CD8 were CD45RO-negative and were positively selected for CCR7, with terminally differentiated effector memory CD45RA+ cells excluded. Turning to this clone: Its antigen is not known.

Sequenced by immunoSEQ multiplex PCR; TCRdb stores in-frame clones only, minus some. Among about 820,000 clones, almost 95% were seen once, and the ten largest hold approximately 25%. The sequence came from a man aged 30 to 45 in good health. Sample: naive CD8+ T cells sorted from blood.

The CDR3 sequence is CASSQRGTLLNTEAFF. The CDR3 coding sequence is TGCGCCAGCAGCCAACGGGGAACACTTTTGAACACTGAAGCTTTCTTT. The rearrangement uses TRBV4-3 and TRBJ1-1; no clear D. The ends were cut back, 2 bases at V and 0 bases at J, with 13 bases in the middle. The CDR3 sequence is 16 residues long. Germline V gene data show CDR1 as LGHNA and CDR2 as YSLEER.